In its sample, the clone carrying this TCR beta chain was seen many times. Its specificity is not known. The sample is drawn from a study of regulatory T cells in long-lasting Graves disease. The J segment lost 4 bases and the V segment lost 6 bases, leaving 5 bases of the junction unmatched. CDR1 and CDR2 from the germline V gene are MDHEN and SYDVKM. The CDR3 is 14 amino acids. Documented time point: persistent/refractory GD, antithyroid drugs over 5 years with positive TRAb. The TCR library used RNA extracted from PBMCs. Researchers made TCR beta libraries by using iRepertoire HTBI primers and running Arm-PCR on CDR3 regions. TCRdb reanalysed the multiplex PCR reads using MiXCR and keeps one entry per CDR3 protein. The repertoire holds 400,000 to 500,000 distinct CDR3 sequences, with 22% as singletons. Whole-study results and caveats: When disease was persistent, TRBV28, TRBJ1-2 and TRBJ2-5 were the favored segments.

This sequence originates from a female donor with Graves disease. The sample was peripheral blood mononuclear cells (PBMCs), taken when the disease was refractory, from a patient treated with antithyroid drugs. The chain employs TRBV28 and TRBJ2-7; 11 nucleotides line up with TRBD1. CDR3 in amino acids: CASSGQGAGYEQYF. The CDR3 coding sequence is TGTGCCAGCAGCGGACAGGGGGCAGGTTACGAGCAGTACTTC.